The clone carrying this T cell receptor beta chain showed up just a few times. Primed by a sample-barcoded 5' primer and a J-beta primer mix, a second PCR proceeded for 7 to 11 cycles. TCRdb recomputed calls from the 5' RACE reads with MiXCR, one row per CDR3 protein. The sample has about 400,000 distinct CDR3 sequences, roughly half seen once. The data were obtained in a study of blood T cells in healthy people across ages. V trimming: 1 base; J trimming: 1 base; junction bases outside the gene matches: 8. The CDR3 is made up of 17 amino acids. CDR1 is SGHVS and CDR2 is FNYEAQ in the germline V gene.

The clonotype was recovered from a man aged 55 to 69 in good health. The chain carries TRBV7-6 and TRBJ2-3; 7 nucleotides match TRBD2. The sample taken for sequencing was blood. The CDR3 bases are TGTGCCAGCAGCTTAGTCGGGGCGCGGGAGCGCACAGATACGCAGTATTTT. This translates into CASSLVGARERTDTQYF. Using reference TRBV7-6 and TRBJ2-3 for the parts outside the CDR3, the full variable domain is GAGVSQSPRYKVTKRGQDVALRCDPISGHVSLYWYRQALGQGPEFLTYFNYEAQQDKSGLPNDRFSAERPEGSISTLTIQRTEQRDSAMYRCASSLVGARERTDTQYFGPGTRLTVL.